This T cell receptor beta chain was obtained from a study of blood T cell repertoires in COVID-19. Across the whole study: Spain, Italy and the United States supplied samples that represented acute and convalescent COVID-19. PBMCs, B-cell-depleted T cells, or T cells were the source of the cDNA or gDNA that made up the material.

Patients of the Seattle cohort, enrolled during active infection, were followed longitudinally. This CDR3 has 15 residues. The V gene lost 1 base and the J gene lost 5 bases, with 12 bases spanning the gap. CDR1 and CDR2 from the germline V gene are SGDLS and YYNGEE. Methods used by the authors: Amplification from reference gene primers served as the basis for estimated nucleated cell counts. Data came from immunoSEQ multiplex PCR; TCRdb stores just in-frame clones and leaves some out. Clone size and V and J calls were adopted from that table, with D and trimming inferred from the DNA. This sample has about 250,000 clones, with around 89% found just once.

What was sequenced was peripheral blood. The chain uses TRBV9 and TRBJ1-4; tentatively, D is TRBD1 (5 bases). This TCR derives from a woman younger than 45 with COVID-19, enrolled during active disease. CDR3 DNA: TGTGCCAGCAGCGTAAAGACAGCCCCAAATGAAAAACTGTTTTTT. Translated, it gives CASSVKTAPNEKLFF. Based on the CDR3 plus reference TRBV9 and TRBJ1-4, the full variable domain is DSGVTQTPKHLITATGQRVTLRCSPRSGDLSVYWYQQSLDQGLQFLIQYYNGEERAKGNILERFSAQQFPDLHSELNLSSLELGDSALYFCASSVKTAPNEKLFFGSGTQLSVL.